This TCR beta chain was recovered during a study of shared clonotypes between healthy human individuals (dated by TCRdb to about 2020). Context from the whole study: A couple of women and a few men aged 18 to 49 years were included in the cohort. Per donor, three plates each were used for CD4 naive and CD4 memory, two for CD8 naive, and one for CD8 memory. To estimate repertoire size and how much clonotypes are shared between individuals, the study performed deep sequencing of blood TCR repertoires from a few healthy adults. Libraries were prepared and TCR repertoires were sequenced by different laboratories using diverse techniques, in order to increase sequencing depth and limit assay-specific biases. Leukapheresis yielded between about 0.85 and 9 billion PBMCs per donor. Results the study describes overall, beyond this receptor: Pairwise subsampling indicated that sequencing depth was expected to affect the degree of clonotype sharing among donors. Clonotypes shared by all four sorted-subset donors showed higher generation probabilities than non-shared clonotypes. Because the study included a small number of donors, the genetic and exposure-history diversity represented was limited. Even with the large sequencing depth, rarefaction of the sorted-subset datasets indicated that sequencing was incomplete. Larger estimated clonotype richness was generally found for naive subsets than for memory subsets. Sharing across several donors was observed for around 5% of naive CD4, about 3.2% of naive CD8, roughly 2.3% of memory CD4, and approximately 0.41% of memory CD8 clonotypes. Only blood was sampled, and tissue TCR repertoires likely differ from those in blood.

Donors were healthy HIV-negative adults with no recently reported acute infections or vaccinations. Only Caucasian adults living in Nashville, Tennessee, USA were represented among the donors. CD4+ T cells were enriched through magnetic negative selection, after which naive cells were positively selected on CD45RA and the remaining negative fraction served as the memory subset. Blood was collected by leukapheresis, and PBMCs were isolated by Ficoll-Histopaque density gradient centrifugation and then cryopreserved in liquid nitrogen vapor phase. Analytical flow cytometry was used to check the purity and quantity of every magnetically sorted T cell population. Genomic DNA was isolated from each sorted fraction and quantified by UV absorbance on a Nanodrop 2000c. Using the deep immunoSEQ assay, multiplex PCR amplified TCR CDR3 regions from genomic DNA. Extracted genomic DNA from each cell subset was spread evenly across all wells of several immunoSEQ 96-well plates, with each plate serving as a replicate. Each replicate PCR for sorted subsets received roughly 0.2 ug genomic DNA, equal to roughly 29,000 T cell genomes. Purified libraries were measured with a Qubit 3.0 fluorometer, size-checked on a Bioanalyzer 2100, and measured again with the KAPA Library Quantification kit. Each immunoSEQ 96-well plate was sequenced on its own single-read 150-cycle Illumina NextSeq 550 flow cell. Regarding the original processing steps: Because only junctional sequences without quality scores were contained in the immunoSEQ output, filtering matching that applied to full-length reads could not be performed. To assign V/J genes and CDR3, sequences were annotated using PyIR, a Python wrapper for IgBLAST v1.9, with IMGT germline references. Any read was removed if the V/J assignment was weak (E-value above 1e-6), the CDR3 was missing, or the read contained stop codons, out-of-frame junctions, or ambiguous translated residues. A V3J clonotype was defined by an identical inferred V gene, J gene, and CDR3 amino acid sequence. To compute the percentage overlap between repertoires, the number of shared unique clonotypes was divided by the size of the smaller repertoire. Three approaches were used to assess repertoire richness: RTK rarefaction, the Chao1 estimator, and Recon v2.1 estimates of unobserved clonotypes. For all TCRbeta clonotypes obtained by the gDNA method from a handful of donors, generation probabilities were computed with OLGA. TCRdb holds this immuneACCESS table with in-frame rearrangements only. Some clones are missing; in checked studies, unresolved V genes explain under half, and the rest has no known cause. That table gives V, J and clone size, and the DNA gave D and trimming. This sample holds about a million clones; approximately 80% were observed only once. Jointly, the top ten make up 0.89% of the sample.

In the case of this clone: There is no known antigen for this receptor. Within one base of it there is no much larger clone, and no base qualities were kept.

The sample comprised memory CD4+ T cells from PBMCs. This specimen's cell subset or site label, interpreted: CD45RA-negative fraction. This clonotype was sampled from a young man in good health. Some clones in this sample may be carry-over from other donors' samples.

CDR3 sequence: CASSSGQYYGYTF. The DNA is TGCGCCAGCAGCTCGGGACAGTACTATGGCTACACCTTC. In this chain, TRBV5-1 is recombined with TRBJ1-2; 7 middle bases align to TRBD1. The CDR3 starts with the cysteine, ends with the phenylalanine, and has 13 residues. The CDR3 DNA has 39 bases and is translated from base 1. V is trimmed back by 3 bases and J by 3 bases, and the junction contains 2 bases that no gene match accounts for. The CDR1 and CDR2 encoded by the germline V gene are SGHRS and YFSETQ.